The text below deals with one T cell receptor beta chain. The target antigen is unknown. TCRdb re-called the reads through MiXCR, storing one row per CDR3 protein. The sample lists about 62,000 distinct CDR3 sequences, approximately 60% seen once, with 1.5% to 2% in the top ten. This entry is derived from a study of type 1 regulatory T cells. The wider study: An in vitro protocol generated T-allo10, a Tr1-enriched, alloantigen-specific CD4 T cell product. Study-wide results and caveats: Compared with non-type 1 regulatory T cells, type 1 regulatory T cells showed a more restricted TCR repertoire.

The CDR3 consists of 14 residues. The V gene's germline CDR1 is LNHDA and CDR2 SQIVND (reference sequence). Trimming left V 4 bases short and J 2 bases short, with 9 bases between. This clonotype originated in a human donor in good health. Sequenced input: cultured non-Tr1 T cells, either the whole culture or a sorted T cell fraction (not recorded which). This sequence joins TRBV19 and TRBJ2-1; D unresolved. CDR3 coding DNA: TGTGCCAGTAGTAGCGGAGCTACCTACAATGAGCAGTTCTTC. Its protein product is CASSSGATYNEQFF.